The clone carrying this T cell receptor beta chain was seen many times. Its antigen is still unknown. The data are from a study of T-cell reconstitution after alpha-beta-depleted transplantation in children. Points from the study as a whole: Alpha-beta T cells present about two months after transplant were reported to originate from several hundred expanded graft clones. Surviving recipient T cells and thymic progenitors produced the high day-60 TCRbeta diversity seen in some patients. The main origin of T-cell counts and diversity one year after transplant was newly produced T cells.

Unique molecular identifiers featured in how the TCRbeta library was prepared. TCRdb itself ran the PCR reads through MiXCR, one entry per CDR3 protein. The profile shows 300,000 to 350,000 distinct CDR3 sequences, around 16% of them singletons. Germline values: CDR1 KGHSH, CDR2 LQKENI. The CDR3 has 17 amino acids. V lost 1 base and J 3 bases, leaving 15 bases between the germline ends. The V call is TRBV18, the J call TRBJ2-2; maybe TRBD2 (5 bases). The sequencing here drew on PBMCs, mostly from graft donor cells, taken 360 days after TCRalphabeta/CD19-depleted stem cell transplant. This receptor was identified in a male patient between 2 and 15 years old who had a stem cell transplant for acute lymphoblastic leukemia, so the T cells may come from the graft donor. The CDR3 DNA is TGTGCCAGCTCACCACTAGCCCTCCCGGAGGACACCGGGGAGCTGTTTTTT. Translated, it gives CASSPLALPEDTGELFF. Variable domain in full (rest from reference TRBV18 and TRBJ2-2): NAGVMQNPRHLVRRRGQEARLRCSPMKGHSHVYWYRQLPEEGLKFMVYLQKENIIDESGMPKERFSAEFPKEGPSILRIQQVVRGDSAAYFCASSPLALPEDTGELFFGEGSRLTVL.